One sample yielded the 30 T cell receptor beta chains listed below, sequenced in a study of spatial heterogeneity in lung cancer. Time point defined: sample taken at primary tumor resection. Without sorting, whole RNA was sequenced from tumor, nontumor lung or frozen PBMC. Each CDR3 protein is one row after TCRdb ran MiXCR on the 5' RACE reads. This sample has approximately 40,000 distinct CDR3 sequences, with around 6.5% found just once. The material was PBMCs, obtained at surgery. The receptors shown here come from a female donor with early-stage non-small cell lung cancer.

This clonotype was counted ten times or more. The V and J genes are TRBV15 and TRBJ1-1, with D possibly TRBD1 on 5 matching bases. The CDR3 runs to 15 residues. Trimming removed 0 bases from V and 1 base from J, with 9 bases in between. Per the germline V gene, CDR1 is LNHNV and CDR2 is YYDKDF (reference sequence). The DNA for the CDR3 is TGTGCCACCAGCAGAGAGGGGCGGGGGAACACTGAAGCTTTCTTT. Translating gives CATSREGRGNTEAFF.

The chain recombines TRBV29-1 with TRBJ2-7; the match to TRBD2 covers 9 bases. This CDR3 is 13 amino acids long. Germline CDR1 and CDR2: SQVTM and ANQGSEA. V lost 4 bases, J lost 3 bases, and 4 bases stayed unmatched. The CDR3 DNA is TGCAGCGTTGTTGAGACTAGCGGCTACGAGCAGTACTTC. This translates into CSVVETSGYEQYF.

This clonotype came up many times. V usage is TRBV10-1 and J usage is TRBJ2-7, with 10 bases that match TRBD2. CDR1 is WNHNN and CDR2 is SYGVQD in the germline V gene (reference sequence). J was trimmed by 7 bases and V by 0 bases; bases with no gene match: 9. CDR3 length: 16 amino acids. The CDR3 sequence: CASSESLAGVQSEQYF. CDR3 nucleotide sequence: TGCGCCAGCAGTGAGTCCCTAGCGGGGGTTCAATCGGAGCAGTACTTC.

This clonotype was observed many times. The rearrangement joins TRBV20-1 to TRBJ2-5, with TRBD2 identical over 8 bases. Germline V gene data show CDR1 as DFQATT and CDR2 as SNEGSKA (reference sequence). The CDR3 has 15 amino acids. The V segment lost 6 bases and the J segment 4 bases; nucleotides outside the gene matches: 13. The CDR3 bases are TGCAGTGCCCTAAGCGCGGCGGGGGGTTCAGAGACCCAGTACTTC. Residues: CSALSAAGGSETQYF.

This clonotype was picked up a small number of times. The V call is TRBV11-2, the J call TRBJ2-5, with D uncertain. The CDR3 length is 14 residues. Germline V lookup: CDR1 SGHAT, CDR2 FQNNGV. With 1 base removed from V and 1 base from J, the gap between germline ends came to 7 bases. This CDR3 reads CASSLVLTQETQYF. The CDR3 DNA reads TGTGCCAGCAGCTTAGTGTTGACCCAAGAGACCCAGTACTTC.

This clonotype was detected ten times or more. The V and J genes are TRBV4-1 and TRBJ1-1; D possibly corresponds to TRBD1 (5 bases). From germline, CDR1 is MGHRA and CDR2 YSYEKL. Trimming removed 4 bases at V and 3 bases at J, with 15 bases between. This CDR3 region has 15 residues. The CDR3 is CASSPAREMDTEAFF. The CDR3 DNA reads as TGCGCCAGCAGCCCCGCCAGGGAGATGGACACTGAAGCTTTCTTT.

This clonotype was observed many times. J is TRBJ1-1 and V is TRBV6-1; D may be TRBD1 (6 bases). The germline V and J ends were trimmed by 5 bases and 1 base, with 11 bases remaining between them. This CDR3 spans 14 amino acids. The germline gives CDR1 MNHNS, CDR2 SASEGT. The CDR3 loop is CASSLRTENTEAFF. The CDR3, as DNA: TGTGCCAGCAGTCTGCGGACAGAGAACACTGAAGCTTTCTTT.

The CDR3 DNA is TGCAGCGTTGGGGTCAACTCTGGAAACACCATATATTTT. Translation: CSVGVNSGNTIYF. The chain is built from TRBV29-1 and TRBJ1-3; no clear D gene. Germline V gene data show CDR1 as SQVTM and CDR2 as ANQGSEA. The CDR3 is 13 residues long. The ends were cut back, 4 bases at V and 0 bases at J, with 7 bases in the middle.

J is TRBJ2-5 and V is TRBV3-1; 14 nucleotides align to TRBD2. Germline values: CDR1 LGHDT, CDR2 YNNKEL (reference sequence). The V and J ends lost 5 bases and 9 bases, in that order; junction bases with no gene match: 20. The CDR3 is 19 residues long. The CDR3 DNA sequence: TGTGCCAGCAGCGCCCCAATCGGATCCGGGACTAGCGGGGGTAGGGCCCAGTACTTC. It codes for CASSAPIGSGTSGGRAQYF.

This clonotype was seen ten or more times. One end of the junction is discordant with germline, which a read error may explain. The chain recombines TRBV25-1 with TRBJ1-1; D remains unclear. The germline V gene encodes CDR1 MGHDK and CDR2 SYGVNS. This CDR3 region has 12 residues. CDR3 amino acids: CASSARNAEAFF. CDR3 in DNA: TGTGCCAGCAGTGCACGGAACGCTGAAGCTTTCTTT. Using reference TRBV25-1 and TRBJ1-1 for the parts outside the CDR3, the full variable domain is EADIYQTPRYLVIGTGKKITLECSQTMGHDKMYWYQQDPGMELHLIHYSYGVNSTEKGDLSSESTVSRIRTEHFPLTLESARPSHTSQYLCASSARNAEAFFGQGTRLTVV.

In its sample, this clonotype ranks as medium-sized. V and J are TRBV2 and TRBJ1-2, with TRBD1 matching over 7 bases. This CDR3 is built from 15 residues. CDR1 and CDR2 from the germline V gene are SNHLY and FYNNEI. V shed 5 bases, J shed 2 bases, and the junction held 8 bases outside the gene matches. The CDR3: CASSPLGTENYGYTF. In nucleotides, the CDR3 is TGTGCCAGCAGTCCGCTCGGGACAGAGAACTATGGCTACACCTTC.

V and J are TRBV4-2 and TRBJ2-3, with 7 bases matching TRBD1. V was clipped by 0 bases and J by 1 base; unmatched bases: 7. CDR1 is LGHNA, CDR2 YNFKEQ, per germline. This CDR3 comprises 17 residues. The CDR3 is CASSQDAPRGRTDTQYF. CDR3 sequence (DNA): TGTGCCAGCAGCCAAGATGCCCCGAGGGGGCGCACAGATACGCAGTATTTT.

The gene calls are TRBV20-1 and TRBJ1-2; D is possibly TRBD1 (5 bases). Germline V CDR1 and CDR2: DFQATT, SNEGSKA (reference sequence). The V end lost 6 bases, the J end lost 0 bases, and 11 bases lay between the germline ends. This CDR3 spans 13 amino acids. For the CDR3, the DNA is TGCAGTGCAAGCCCCAGGGCTAACTATGGCTACACCTTC. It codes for CSASPRANYGYTF.

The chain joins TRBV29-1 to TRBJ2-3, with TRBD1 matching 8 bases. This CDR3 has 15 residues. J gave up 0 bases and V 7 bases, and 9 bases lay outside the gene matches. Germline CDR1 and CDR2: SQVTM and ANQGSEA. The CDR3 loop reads CSATATGASTDTQYF. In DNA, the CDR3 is TGCAGCGCCACCGCGACAGGGGCTAGCACAGATACGCAGTATTTT.

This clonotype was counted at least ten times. CDR3 residues: CASSYSGRPNTEAFF. Written as DNA, the CDR3 is TGTGCCAGCAGTTACTCTGGCAGGCCGAACACTGAAGCTTTCTTT. The genes are TRBV6-6 and TRBJ1-1; D is uncertain. This CDR3 has 15 residues. V lost 0 bases to trimming and J lost 1 base, with 9 bases between them. Germline CDR1 reads MNHNY; CDR2 reads SVGAGI (reference sequence).

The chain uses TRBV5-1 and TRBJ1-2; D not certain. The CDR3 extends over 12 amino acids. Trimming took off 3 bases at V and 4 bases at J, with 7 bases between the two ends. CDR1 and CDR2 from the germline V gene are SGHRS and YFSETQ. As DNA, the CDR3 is TGCGCCAGCAGCTCTTCATTCTATGGCTACACCTTC. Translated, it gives CASSSSFYGYTF.

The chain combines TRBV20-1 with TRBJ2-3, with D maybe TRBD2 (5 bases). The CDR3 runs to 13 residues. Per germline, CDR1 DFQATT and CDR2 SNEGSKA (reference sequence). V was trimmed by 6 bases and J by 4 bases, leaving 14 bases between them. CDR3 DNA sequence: TGCAGTGCCCACAGCGGTGGCCCAGATACGCAGTATTTT. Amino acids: CSAHSGGPDTQYF.

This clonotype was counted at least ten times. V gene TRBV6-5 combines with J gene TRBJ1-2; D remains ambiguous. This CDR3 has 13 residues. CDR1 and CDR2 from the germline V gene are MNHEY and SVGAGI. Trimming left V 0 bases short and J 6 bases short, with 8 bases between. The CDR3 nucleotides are TGTGCCAGCAGTTACTCAACAGCCCATGGCTACACCTTC. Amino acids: CASSYSTAHGYTF.

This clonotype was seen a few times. CDR3 sequence (DNA): TGTGCCAGCAGCTTAGGACTTCTTTACAATGAGCAGTTCTTC. Amino acid sequence: CASSLGLLYNEQFF. This rearrangement joins TRBV11-2 to TRBJ2-1; D remains ambiguous. Between the trimmed V and J ends, which lost 1 base and 4 bases, there was a span of 8 bases. Germline V lookup: CDR1 SGHAT, CDR2 FQNNGV. The CDR3 covers 14 residues.

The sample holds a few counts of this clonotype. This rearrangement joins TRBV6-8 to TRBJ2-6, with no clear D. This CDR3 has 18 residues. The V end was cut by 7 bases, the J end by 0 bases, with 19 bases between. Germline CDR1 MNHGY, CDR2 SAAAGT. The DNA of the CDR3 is TGTGCCAGCACCAACCCAAGGACGGACGGCTCTGGGGCCAACGTCCTGACTTTC. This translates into CASTNPRTDGSGANVLTF.

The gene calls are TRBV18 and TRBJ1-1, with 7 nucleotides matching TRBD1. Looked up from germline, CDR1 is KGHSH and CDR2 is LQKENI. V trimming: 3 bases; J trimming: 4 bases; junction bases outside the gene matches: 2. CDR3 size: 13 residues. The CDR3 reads CASSPDRVTEAFF. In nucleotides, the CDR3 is TGTGCCAGCTCACCCGACAGGGTCACTGAAGCTTTCTTT.

DNA of the CDR3: TGTGCCAGCAGCGATTACCAACCTACGAACACCGGGGAGCTGTTTTTT. Encoded protein: CASSDYQPTNTGELFF. V gene TRBV3-1 combines with J gene TRBJ2-2; D unclear. Germline CDR1 reads LGHDT; CDR2 reads YNNKEL (reference sequence). CDR3 length: 16 amino acids. Trimming stripped 5 bases from V and 0 bases from J, with 13 bases between. Drawing the rest from reference TRBV3-1 and TRBJ2-2, the complete variable domain is DTAVSQTPKYLVTQMGNDKSIKCEQNLGHDTMYWYKQDSKKFLKIMFSYNNKELIINETVPNRFSPKSPDKAHLNLHINSLELGDSAVYFCASSDYQPTNTGELFFGEGSRLTVL.

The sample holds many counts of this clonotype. CDR3 nucleotides: TGCAGCGCTGCAGACAGGGCCCCAGATACGCAGTATTTT. Its translation: CSAADRAPDTQYF. J is TRBJ2-3 and V is TRBV29-1, with 7 bases fitting TRBD1. With V trimmed by 7 bases and J by 4 bases, 8 bases remained unmatched. The CDR3 runs to 13 residues. In germline, CDR1 is SQVTM, CDR2 ANQGSEA.

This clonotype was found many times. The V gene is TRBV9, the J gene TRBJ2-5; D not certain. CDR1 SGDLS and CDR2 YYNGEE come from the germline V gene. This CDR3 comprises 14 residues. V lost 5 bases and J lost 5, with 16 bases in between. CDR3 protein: CASSLNIVPETQYF. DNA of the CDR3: TGTGCCAGCAGTCTTAACATAGTGCCGGAGACCCAGTACTTC.

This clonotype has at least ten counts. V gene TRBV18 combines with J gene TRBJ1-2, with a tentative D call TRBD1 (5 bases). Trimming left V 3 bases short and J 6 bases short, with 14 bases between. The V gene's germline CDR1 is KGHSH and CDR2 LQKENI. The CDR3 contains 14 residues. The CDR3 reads CASSPSWGPDGYTF. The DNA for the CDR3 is TGTGCCAGCTCACCTTCCTGGGGACCCGATGGCTACACCTTC.

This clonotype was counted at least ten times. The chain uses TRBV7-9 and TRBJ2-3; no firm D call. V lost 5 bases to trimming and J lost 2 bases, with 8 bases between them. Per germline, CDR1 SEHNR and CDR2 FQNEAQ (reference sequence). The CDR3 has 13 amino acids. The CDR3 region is CASSPIPTDTQYF. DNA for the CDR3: TGTGCCAGCAGCCCCATCCCCACAGATACGCAGTATTTT.

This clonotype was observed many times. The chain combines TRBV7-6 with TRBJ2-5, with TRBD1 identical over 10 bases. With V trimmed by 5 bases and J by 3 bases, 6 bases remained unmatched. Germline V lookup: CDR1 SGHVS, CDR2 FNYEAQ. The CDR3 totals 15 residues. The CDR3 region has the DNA TGTGCCAGCAGCACACAGACAGGGGGCAAAGAGACCCAGTACTTC. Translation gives CASSTQTGGKETQYF. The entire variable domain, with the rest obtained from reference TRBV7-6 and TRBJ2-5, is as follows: GAGVSQSPRYKVTKRGQDVALRCDPISGHVSLYWYRQALGQGPEFLTYFNYEAQQDKSGLPNDRFSAERPEGSISTLTIQRTEQRDSAMYRCASSTQTGGKETQYFGPGTRLLVL.

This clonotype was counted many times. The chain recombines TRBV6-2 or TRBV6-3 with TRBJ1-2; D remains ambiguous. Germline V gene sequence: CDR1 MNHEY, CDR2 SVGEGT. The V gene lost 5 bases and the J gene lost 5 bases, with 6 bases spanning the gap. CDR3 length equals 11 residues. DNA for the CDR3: TGTGCCAGCAGTCTGACGTATGGCTACACCTTC. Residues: CASSLTYGYTF.

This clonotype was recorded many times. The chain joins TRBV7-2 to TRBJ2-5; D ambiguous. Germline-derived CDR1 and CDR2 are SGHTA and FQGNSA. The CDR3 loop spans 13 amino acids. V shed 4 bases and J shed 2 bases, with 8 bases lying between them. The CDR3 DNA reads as TGTGCCAGCAGCTGGGGTAGACAAGAGACCCAGTACTTC. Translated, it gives CASSWGRQETQYF.

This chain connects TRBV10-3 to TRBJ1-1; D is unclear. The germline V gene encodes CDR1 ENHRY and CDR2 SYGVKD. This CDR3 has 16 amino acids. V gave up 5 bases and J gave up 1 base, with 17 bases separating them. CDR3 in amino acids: CAISPRSGLENTEAFF. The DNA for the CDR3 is TGTGCCATCAGTCCGAGGTCTGGGCTCGAGAACACTGAAGCTTTCTTT.